This record covers a single TCR beta chain. The antigen remains undetermined. This sample is drawn from a study of T cell responses to AZD1222 COVID-19 vaccine. In the study overall: Second-dose schedules of about 4 or about 12 weeks were combined. Whole-study findings and limits: Reportedly, nearly half the spike-specific TCRs target unmutated variant regions. The study identified only six AZD1222 recipients as seropositive at baseline.

Profiled with immunoSEQ multiplex PCR; TCRdb holds only in-frame clones, not every one. This repertoire shows about 130,000 clones, around nine tenths found once; its top ten account for 6.3%. The sequence was collected from an adult in good health. Source: peripheral blood, taken on day 0 of AZD1222 vaccination.

This chain's CDR3 is CASSVAPGSGAKNIQYF. CDR3 in DNA: TGTGCCAGCAGCGTAGCCCCAGGGAGTGGTGCCAAAAACATTCAGTACTTC. The chain employs TRBV9 and TRBJ2-4, with D possibly called TRBD1 or TRBD2 (5 bases each). V was clipped by 0 bases and J by 1 base, with 14 bases between them. CDR3 length: 17 amino acids. Germline V gives CDR1 SGDLS, CDR2 YYNGEE.